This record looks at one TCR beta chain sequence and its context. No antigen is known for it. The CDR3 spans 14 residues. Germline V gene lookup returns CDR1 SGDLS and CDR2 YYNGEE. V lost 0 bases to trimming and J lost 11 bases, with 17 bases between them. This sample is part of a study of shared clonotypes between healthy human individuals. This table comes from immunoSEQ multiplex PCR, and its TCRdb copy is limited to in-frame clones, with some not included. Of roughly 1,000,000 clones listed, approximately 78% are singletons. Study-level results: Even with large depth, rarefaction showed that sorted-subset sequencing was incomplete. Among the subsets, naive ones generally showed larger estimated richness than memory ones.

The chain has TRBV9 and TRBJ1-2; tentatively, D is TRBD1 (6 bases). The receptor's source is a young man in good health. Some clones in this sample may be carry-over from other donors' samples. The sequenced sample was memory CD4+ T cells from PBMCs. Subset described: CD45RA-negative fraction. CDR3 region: CASSVVGQTMRYTF. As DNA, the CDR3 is TGTGCCAGCAGCGTAGTTGGACAGACTATGAGGTACACCTTC.